The 30 T cell receptor beta chains below were found in one sample sequenced in a study of response to subunit inactivated influenza vaccine. TCRdb processed the RT-PCR reads anew with MiXCR; each CDR3 protein has one entry. The sample contains about half a million distinct CDR3 sequences, 25% of which appear only once. The sample in question was CD4+ T cells sorted from PBMCs, obtained approximately 5 days after vaccination. These receptors were taken from a man aged 50-60 years who received an inactivated influenza vaccine.

This clonotype has a handful of counts. The genes are TRBV12-3 or TRBV12-4 and TRBJ2-7, with D unclear. This CDR3 region has 12 residues. The V and J ends lost 2 bases and 4 bases respectively, with 6 bases between them. The CDR3 here is CASSLMAYEQYF. In nucleotides, the CDR3 is TGTGCCAGCAGTTTAATGGCGTACGAGCAGTACTTC.

The chain has TRBV9 and TRBJ2-1; a possible D gene is TRBD2 (5 bases). Germline CDR1 is SGDLS and CDR2 is YYNGEE. V lost 0 bases to trimming and J lost 2 bases, with 12 bases between them. CDR3 size: 16 residues. The CDR3 here is CASSVAPGRTYNEQFF. The CDR3 DNA is TGTGCCAGCAGCGTAGCCCCGGGAAGGACCTACAATGAGCAGTTCTTC.

This clonotype was counted between two and nine times. The rearrangement joins TRBV6-5 to TRBJ1-6; no definite D call. This CDR3 has 17 amino acids. Between the trimmed V and J ends, which lost 2 bases and 3 bases, there was a span of 14 bases. Germline V gives CDR1 MNHEY, CDR2 SVGAGI. This chain's CDR3 is CASSYRGPGVYNSPLHF. The CDR3 DNA reads TGTGCCAGCAGTTACCGTGGACCCGGAGTCTATAATTCACCCCTCCACTTT.

In this sample, this clonotype turned up many times. The chain recombines TRBV24-1 with TRBJ2-1, with D uncertain. This CDR3 region has 13 residues. CDR1 is KGHDR and CDR2 is SFDVKD in the germline V gene. Between the trimmed V and J ends, which lost 0 bases and 9 bases, there was a span of 8 bases. CDR3 loop: CATSDLLRGEQFF. The CDR3 coding sequence is TGTGCCACCAGTGATTTGCTGCGTGGTGAGCAGTTCTTC.

CDR3 DNA sequence: TGTGCCAGCTCACCAAAATTAGATCCTGCCTACAATGAGCAGTTCTTC. As protein: CASSPKLDPAYNEQFF. The V call is TRBV18, the J call TRBJ2-1; D gene unclear. The CDR3 consists of 16 residues. CDR1 and CDR2 from the germline V gene are KGHSH and LQKENI. V was shortened by 2 bases and J by 2 bases, with 13 bases between the two germline ends.

The rearrangement joins TRBV10-3 to TRBJ2-7; 12 nucleotides agree with TRBD1. The junction had 3 bases not matched to a gene; V was cut back by 1 base and J by 5 bases. The CDR3 is made up of 15 amino acids. Germline V gene sequence: CDR1 ENHRY, CDR2 SYGVKD. The CDR3 region is CAISEWGQGAHEQYF. The CDR3 DNA reads TGTGCCATCAGTGAGTGGGGACAGGGGGCCCACGAGCAGTACTTC.

This clonotype has more than one count but fewer than ten. The rearrangement uses TRBV7-2 and TRBJ2-5; 13 nucleotides line up with TRBD2. The CDR3 consists of 15 residues. With V trimmed by 3 bases and J by 8 bases, 6 bases remained unmatched. Germline CDR1 SGHTA, CDR2 FQGNSA. The CDR3 loop is CASSLTSGGSVTQYF. The CDR3 DNA follows: TGTGCCAGCAGCTTGACTAGCGGGGGGTCGGTAACCCAGTACTTC.

The chain employs TRBV14 and TRBJ2-1; TRBD1 agrees at 9 bases. Germline CDR1 reads SGHDN; CDR2 reads FVKESK. The trim removed 1 base at V and 4 bases at J, leaving 5 bases unmatched. The CDR3 loop spans 16 amino acids. The CDR3 spells CASSQVGQGFYNEQFF. The CDR3 DNA is TGTGCCAGCAGCCAAGTTGGACAGGGGTTTTACAATGAGCAGTTCTTC.

This clonotype appeared a few times. The chain is built from TRBV4-2 and TRBJ1-5, with a tentative D call TRBD1 (6 bases). V dropped 0 bases and J dropped 5 bases, with 11 bases sitting between them. Looked up from germline, CDR1 is LGHNA and CDR2 is YNFKEQ. CDR3 size: 15 residues. This chain's CDR3 is CASSQDGPGDQPQHF. For the CDR3, the DNA is TGTGCCAGCAGCCAAGATGGTCCAGGGGATCAGCCCCAGCATTTT.

At least ten counts were recorded for this clonotype. The rearrangement joins TRBV5-1 to TRBJ2-7; 7 bases map to TRBD1. The CDR3 consists of 16 residues. V lost 4 bases and J lost 1; bases outside the gene matches: 11. Germline CDR1 is SGHRS and CDR2 is YFSETQ. CDR3 coding DNA: TGCGCCAGCAGCAGTATAGGGGGCGCCGGATCCTACGAGCAGTACTTC. Its translation: CASSSIGGAGSYEQYF. The whole variable domain, filled in from reference TRBV5-1 and TRBJ2-7, reads KAGVTQTPRYLIKTRGQQVTLSCSPISGHRSVSWYQQTPGQGLQFLFEYFSETQRNKGNFPGRFSGRQFSNSRSEMNVSTLELGDSALYLCASSSIGGAGSYEQYFGPGTRLTVT.

V gene TRBV7-8 combines with J gene TRBJ2-5; no firm D call. Germline V gene sequence: CDR1 SGHVS, CDR2 FQNEAQ. The V end was cut by 4 bases, the J end by 1 base, with 13 bases between. The length of the CDR3 is 15 residues. CDR3 DNA sequence: TGTGCCAGCAGCTCCAGACGGGCCAGCCAAGAGACCCAGTACTTC. As protein: CASSSRRASQETQYF. The complete variable domain, with remaining parts taken from reference TRBV7-8 and TRBJ2-5, reads GAGVSQSPRYKVAKRGQDVALRCDPISGHVSLFWYQQALGQGPEFLTYFQNEAQLDKSGLPSDRFFAERPEGSVSTLKIQRTQQEDSAVYLCASSSRRASQETQYFGPGTRLLVL.

CDR3 DNA: TGTGCCAGCAGCCCCCGCGCCTTCTCTGGAAACACCATATATTTT. Its protein product is CASSPRAFSGNTIYF. The chain carries TRBV7-6 and TRBJ1-3, with no clear D. Germline assignment: CDR1 SGHVS and CDR2 FNYEAQ. The CDR3 is 15 residues long. The V gene lost 5 bases and the J gene lost 0 bases, with 11 bases spanning the gap.

The chain has TRBV20-1 and TRBJ1-1, with D maybe TRBD1 (5 bases). CDR1 is DFQATT and CDR2 is SNEGSKA in the germline V gene (reference sequence). The CDR3 has 14 amino acids. Trimming took 3 bases from V and 4 from J, leaving 15 bases between them. The CDR3 is CSASDGGLSTEAFF. CDR3 in DNA: TGCAGTGCTAGTGATGGGGGGTTGAGCACTGAAGCTTTCTTT.

This clonotype has more than one count but fewer than ten. The genes are TRBV7-8 and TRBJ2-1; D gene unclear. CDR3 length equals 13 residues. The V and J ends lost 5 bases and 9 bases respectively, with 14 bases between them. Germline loops: CDR1 SGHVS, CDR2 FQNEAQ. CDR3 amino acids: CASSPFRVSEQFF. CDR3 bases: TGTGCCAGCAGCCCCTTCCGGGTTAGTGAGCAGTTCTTC.

In its sample, this clonotype was seen a few times. CDR3 residues: CASSVRGWNTGELFF. The CDR3 DNA sequence: TGTGCCAGCAGCGTCAGGGGTTGGAACACCGGGGAGCTGTTTTTT. V is TRBV12-3 or TRBV12-4 and J is TRBJ2-2, with D perhaps TRBD1 (6 bases). This CDR3 is built from 15 residues. V was cut by 6 bases and J by 1 base, with 12 bases left in between.

The chain links TRBV6-2 or TRBV6-3 to TRBJ1-1; TRBD1 is a possible D gene (5 bases). Trimming removed 11 bases from V and 1 base from J, with 17 bases in between. The germline gives CDR1 MNHEY, CDR2 SVGEGT. The CDR3 is made up of 14 amino acids. The CDR3 sequence is CAAGRAGPNTEAFF. The DNA for the CDR3 is TGTGCCGCAGGCAGGGCAGGTCCGAACACTGAAGCTTTCTTT.

This chain uses TRBV21-1 with TRBJ2-1; the table's D gene call, TRBD2, was not cross checked with the DNA. TRBV21-1 is given as a pseudogene. There are 12 residues in the CDR3. The CDR3 region is CASSTEGLEQFF. In nucleotides, the CDR3 is TGTGCCAGCAGCACCGAGGGACTTGAGCAGTTCTTC.

This clonotype was seen only a few times. The chain recombines TRBV28 with TRBJ2-5, with D maybe TRBD2 (7 bases). Germline V gives CDR1 MDHEN, CDR2 SYDVKM. V lost 6 bases to trimming and J lost 4 bases, with 24 bases between them. This CDR3 contains 17 residues. CDR3 bases: TGTGCCAGCAGCCTAAGCCTCGGGCGGGGAGGGGGAGAGACCCAGTACTTC. Its translation: CASSLSLGRGGGETQYF.

The CDR3 DNA follows: TGCAGCGTTGAGGGCCCGGGGGTCGGGGGCACAGATACGCAGTATTTT. Amino acid sequence: CSVEGPGVGGTDTQYF. The V gene is TRBV29-1, the J gene TRBJ2-3; D is perhaps TRBD2 (6 bases). Trimming cost V 3 bases and J 1 base, with 17 bases left between them. The CDR3 contains 16 residues. The germline V gene has CDR1 SQVTM and CDR2 ANQGSEA.

This clonotype was picked up a small number of times. The chain employs TRBV5-1 and TRBJ2-1; D is unclear. Per germline, CDR1 SGHRS and CDR2 YFSETQ. The V gene lost 2 bases and the J gene lost 5 bases, with 11 bases spanning the gap. The CDR3 runs to 14 residues. This chain's CDR3 is CASSLGLDHNEQFF. The DNA of the CDR3 is TGCGCCAGCAGCTTAGGGCTAGACCACAATGAGCAGTTCTTC. The whole variable domain, remainder taken from reference TRBV5-1 and TRBJ2-1, is KAGVTQTPRYLIKTRGQQVTLSCSPISGHRSVSWYQQTPGQGLQFLFEYFSETQRNKGNFPGRFSGRQFSNSRSEMNVSTLELGDSALYLCASSLGLDHNEQFFGPGTRLTVL.

The V and J genes are TRBV7-2 and TRBJ1-1, with TRBD1 identical over 7 bases. The CDR3 spans 15 residues. Germline trimming cut 5 bases from V and 5 bases from J; bases unmatched to any gene: 11. Germline assignment: CDR1 SGHTA and CDR2 FQGNSA. CDR3 region: CASSRSQGLFTEAFF. The CDR3 DNA reads as TGTGCCAGCAGCCGCTCACAGGGGTTATTTACTGAAGCTTTCTTT.

This clonotype was seen ten or more times. The chain links TRBV28 to TRBJ1-1, with D uncertain. Per the germline V gene, CDR1 is MDHEN and CDR2 is SYDVKM. Trimming took 5 bases from V and 0 from J, leaving 10 bases between them. The CDR3 has 14 residues. The CDR3 protein is CASSRLIMNTEAFF. The CDR3 coding sequence is TGTGCCAGCAGTCGACTGATAATGAACACTGAAGCTTTCTTT.

The chain couples TRBV24-1 to TRBJ1-5, with TRBD1 matching over 10 bases. The CDR3 runs 16 residues. CDR1 and CDR2 from the germline V gene are KGHDR and SFDVKD. J was trimmed by 7 bases and V by 3 bases; bases with no gene match: 8. CDR3 nucleotide sequence: TGTGCCACCAGTGATAGCCGGGACAGGGGAAGCCAGCCCCAGCATTTT. This encodes CATSDSRDRGSQPQHF.

CDR3 in DNA: TGTGCCAGCAGCTTATGGGGCGGGGTGAACACCGGGGAGCTGTTTTTT. It codes for CASSLWGGVNTGELFF. The chain carries TRBV7-2 and TRBJ2-2; D perhaps matches TRBD2 (6 bases). The CDR3 covers 16 residues. From germline, CDR1 is SGHTA and CDR2 FQGNSA. The ends were cut back, 2 bases at V and 1 base at J, with 11 bases in the middle.

The genes are TRBV20-1 and TRBJ2-1; TRBD1 aligns across 7 bases. J lost 11 bases, V lost 4 bases, and 11 bases had no gene match. The CDR3 is made up of 13 amino acids. Germline loops: CDR1 DFQATT, CDR2 SNEGSKA (reference sequence). CDR3 DNA: TGCAGTGCTATCCCCTCGGACAGGCTTAAGCAGTTCTTC. It codes for CSAIPSDRLKQFF.

V gene TRBV4-2 combines with J gene TRBJ2-2; D is ambiguous. With 1 base removed from V and 8 bases from J, the gap between germline ends came to 11 bases. Germline V gives CDR1 LGHNA, CDR2 YNFKEQ. This CDR3 has 14 amino acids. CDR3 coding DNA: TGTGCCAGCAGCCAAGGGACCCCTGTAGGGGAGCTGTTTTTT. Its translation: CASSQGTPVGELFF.

This clonotype was seen a handful of times. This rearrangement joins TRBV20-1 to TRBJ2-7; D may be TRBD2 (6 bases). The CDR3 has 15 residues. V lost 1 base to trimming and J lost 0 bases, with 13 bases between them. In germline, CDR1 is DFQATT, CDR2 SNEGSKA (reference sequence). The CDR3 loop is CSARAGGTLSYEQYF. CDR3 sequence (DNA): TGCAGTGCTAGAGCCGGCGGGACCCTCTCCTACGAGCAGTACTTC.

V and J are TRBV20-1 and TRBJ2-3; D gene uncertain. Trimming took off 6 bases at V and 5 bases at J, with 18 bases between the two ends. Germline lookup yields CDR1 DFQATT and CDR2 SNEGSKA (reference sequence). CDR3 length: 14 amino acids. CDR3 nucleotides: TGCAGTGCCCCCAGGTTTGGAGTAAGAGATACGCAGTATTTT. It yields the protein CSAPRFGVRDTQYF.

In its sample, this clonotype was seen a few times. This chain links TRBV7-2 with TRBJ2-5; TRBD1 is a possible D gene (6 bases). The germline V and J ends were trimmed by 1 base and 4 bases, with 13 bases remaining between them. This CDR3 spans 15 amino acids. Germline CDR1 is SGHTA and CDR2 is FQGNSA. The CDR3 protein is CASSLDAGVGETQYF. CDR3 nucleotides: TGTGCCAGCAGCTTAGATGCAGGGGTAGGAGAGACCCAGTACTTC.

This chain connects TRBV7-3 to TRBJ2-5; 9 bases match TRBD1. The germline gives CDR1 SGHTA, CDR2 FQGTGA. V lost 0 bases and J lost 9; bases outside the gene matches: 11. The CDR3 contains 16 residues. The CDR3 loop reads CASSLTAPGQGVAQYF. The CDR3 bases are TGTGCCAGCAGCTTAACGGCACCGGGACAGGGAGTGGCCCAGTACTTC.